This T cell receptor (beta chain) was sequenced during a study of blood T cell repertoires in COVID-19. The overall study: Researchers got acute and convalescent COVID-19 samples from the United States, Italy and Spain. Nucleic acid was either cDNA or gDNA, and it came from T cells, B-cell-depleted T cells, or PBMCs.

This clone was observed once. Methods used by the authors: Amplification from reference gene primers served as the basis for estimated nucleated cell counts. The method was immunoSEQ multiplex PCR; TCRdb's version includes in-frame clones alone and lacks a portion of them. That table is the source of V, J and clone size, and D and trimming were worked out from the DNA. This sample yields roughly 250,000 clones, of which approximately 80% are seen a single time; roughly 4.6% belongs to the top ten. From germline, CDR1 is LNHDA and CDR2 SQIVND (reference sequence). V was cut by 5 bases and J by 7 bases, with 9 bases left in between. The CDR3 loop spans 13 amino acids.

The sequence came from a woman older than 75 with active or convalescent COVID-19. This rearrangement joins TRBV19 to TRBJ1-6; D is perhaps TRBD1 (5 bases). The material sequenced was peripheral blood. CDR3 nucleotides: TGTGCCAGTAGTGCAGGGCCAAATTCACCCCTCCACTTT. Amino acid sequence: CASSAGPNSPLHF. The complete variable domain, with remaining parts taken from reference TRBV19 and TRBJ1-6, reads DGGITQSPKYLFRKEGQNVTLSCEQNLNHDAMYWYRQDPGQGLRLIYYSQIVNDFQKGDIAEGYSVSREKKESFPLTVTSAQKNPTAFYLCASSAGPNSPLHFGNGTRLTVT.